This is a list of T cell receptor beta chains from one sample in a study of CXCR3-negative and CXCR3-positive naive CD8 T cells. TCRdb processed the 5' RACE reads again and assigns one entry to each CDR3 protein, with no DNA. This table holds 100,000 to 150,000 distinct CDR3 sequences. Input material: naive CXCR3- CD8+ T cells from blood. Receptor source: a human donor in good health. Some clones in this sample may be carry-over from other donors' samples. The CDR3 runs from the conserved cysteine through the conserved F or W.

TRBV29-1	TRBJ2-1	CSAGGSPRDEQFF
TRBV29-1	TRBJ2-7	CSVLGRGDSYEQYF
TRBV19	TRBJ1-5	CASSIGQGRPQHF
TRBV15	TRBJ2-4	CATSRDRELAKNIQYF
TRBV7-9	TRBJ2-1	CASSLVGNEQFF
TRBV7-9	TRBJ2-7	CASNSGGRAYEQYF
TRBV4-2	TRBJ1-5	CASSQAFAPTHPQHF
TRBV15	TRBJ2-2	CATSRDRLAANTGELFF
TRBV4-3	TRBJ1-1	CASSQENTGPHTEAFF
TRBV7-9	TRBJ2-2	CASSLSPGDTGELFF
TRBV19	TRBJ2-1	CASKPGTRSYNEQFF
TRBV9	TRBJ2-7	CASSGTDTSYEQYF
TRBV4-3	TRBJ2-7	CASSQDGGTGAYEQYF
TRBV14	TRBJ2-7	CASSQGMRIHEQYF
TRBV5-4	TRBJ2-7	CASSRDRSPYEQYF
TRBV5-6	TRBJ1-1	CASSLSGQTEAFF
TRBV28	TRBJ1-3	CASSFPASSSGNTIYF
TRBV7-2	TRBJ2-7	CASSSPGSSSYEQYF
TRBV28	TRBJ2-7	CASTGVGSSYEQYF
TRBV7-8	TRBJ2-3	CASSLEGPYLGTDTQYF
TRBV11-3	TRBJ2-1	CASSSRTSAEPNEQFF
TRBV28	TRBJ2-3	CASSLPPIGSTDTQYF
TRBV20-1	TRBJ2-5	CRARVIHSYQETQYF
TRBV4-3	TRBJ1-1	CASSQEWGLNTEAFF
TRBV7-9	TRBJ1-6	CASSLMISGTGNSPLHF
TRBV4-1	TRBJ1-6	CASSQFVRGEYNSPLHF
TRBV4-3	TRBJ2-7	CASSQGQGSEQYF
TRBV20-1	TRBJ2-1	CSARRRAYNEQFF
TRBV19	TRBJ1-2	CASSPGFMGLGGGYTF
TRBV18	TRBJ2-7	CASSWDSTYEQYF
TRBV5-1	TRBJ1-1	CASSFTGDLLGTEAFF
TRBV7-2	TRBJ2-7	CASSPQDRDSYLITYEQYF
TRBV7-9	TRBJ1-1	CASRPRDFGAEAFF
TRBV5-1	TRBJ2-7	CASSTWTGSYEQYF
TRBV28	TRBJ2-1	CASRFSSSYNEQFF
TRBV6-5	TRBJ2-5	CASSLGQGETQYF